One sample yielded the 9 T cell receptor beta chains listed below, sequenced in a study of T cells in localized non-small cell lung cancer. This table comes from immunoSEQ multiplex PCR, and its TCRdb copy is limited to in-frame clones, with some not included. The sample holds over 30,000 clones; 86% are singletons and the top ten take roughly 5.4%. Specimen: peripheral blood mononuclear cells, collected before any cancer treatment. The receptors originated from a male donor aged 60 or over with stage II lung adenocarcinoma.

The CDR3 DNA reads TGTGCCAGCAGCCCCAGCCACTATGGCTACACCTTC. This sequence encodes CASSPSHYGYTF. The rearrangement links TRBV7-2 to TRBJ1-2; no clear D. Germline values: CDR1 SGHTA, CDR2 FQGNSA. Trimming took 5 bases from V and 3 from J, leaving 7 bases between them. The CDR3 sequence is 12 residues long.

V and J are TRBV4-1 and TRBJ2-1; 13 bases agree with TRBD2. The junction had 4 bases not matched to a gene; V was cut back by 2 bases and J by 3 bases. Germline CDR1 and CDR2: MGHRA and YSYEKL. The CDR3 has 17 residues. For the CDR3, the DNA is TGCGCCAGCAGCCAAACTAGCGGGAGGGGGGTCTACAATGAGCAGTTCTTC. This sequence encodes CASSQTSGRGVYNEQFF.

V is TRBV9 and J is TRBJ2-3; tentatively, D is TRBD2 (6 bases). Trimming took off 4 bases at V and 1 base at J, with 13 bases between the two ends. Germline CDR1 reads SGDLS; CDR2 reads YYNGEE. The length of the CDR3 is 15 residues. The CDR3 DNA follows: TGTGCCAGCAGCTCTAGCGAGGTGGGCACAGATACGCAGTATTTT. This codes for CASSSSEVGTDTQYF.

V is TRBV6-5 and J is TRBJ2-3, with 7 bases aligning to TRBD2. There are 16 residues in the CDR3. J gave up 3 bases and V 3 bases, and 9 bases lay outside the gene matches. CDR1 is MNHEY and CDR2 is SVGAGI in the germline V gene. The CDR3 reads CASSYGLAASTDTQYF. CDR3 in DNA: TGTGCCAGCAGTTATGGGCTAGCGGCCTCTACAGATACGCAGTATTTT.

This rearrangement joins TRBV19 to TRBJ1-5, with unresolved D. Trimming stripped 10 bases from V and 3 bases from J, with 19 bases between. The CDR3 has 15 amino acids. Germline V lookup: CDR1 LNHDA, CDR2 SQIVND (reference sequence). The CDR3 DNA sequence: TGTGCCACGACCCGAGAGTCCCATATCAATCAGCCCCAGCATTTT. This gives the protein CATTRESHINQPQHF.

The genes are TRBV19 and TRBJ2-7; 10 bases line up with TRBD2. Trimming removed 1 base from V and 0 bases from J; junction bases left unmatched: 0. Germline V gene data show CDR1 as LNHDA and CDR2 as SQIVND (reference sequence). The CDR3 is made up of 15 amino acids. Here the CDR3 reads CASSIASGSSYEQYF. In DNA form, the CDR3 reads TGTGCCAGTAGTATAGCTAGCGGGAGCTCCTACGAGCAGTACTTC.

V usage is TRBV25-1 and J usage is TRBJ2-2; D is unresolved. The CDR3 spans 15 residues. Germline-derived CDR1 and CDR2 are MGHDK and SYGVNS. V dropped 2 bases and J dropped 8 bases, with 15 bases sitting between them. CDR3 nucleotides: TGTGCCAGCAGTGAAATCGGGTCCCAGGCTGGGGAGCTGTTTTTT. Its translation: CASSEIGSQAGELFF.

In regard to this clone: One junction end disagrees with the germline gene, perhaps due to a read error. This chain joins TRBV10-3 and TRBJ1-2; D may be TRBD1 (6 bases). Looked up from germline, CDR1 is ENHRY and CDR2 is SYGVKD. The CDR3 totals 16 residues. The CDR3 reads CAISGGARLRDYGHTF. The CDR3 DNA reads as TGTGCCATCAGTGGGGGGGCGCGACTCAGAGACTATGGCCACACCTTC.

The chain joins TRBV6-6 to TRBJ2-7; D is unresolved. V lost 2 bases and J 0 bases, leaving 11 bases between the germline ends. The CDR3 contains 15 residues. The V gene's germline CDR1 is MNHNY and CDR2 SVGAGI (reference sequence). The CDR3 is CASSYHHSSSYEQYF. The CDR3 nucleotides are TGTGCCAGCAGTTACCACCACAGTAGCTCCTACGAGCAGTACTTC.